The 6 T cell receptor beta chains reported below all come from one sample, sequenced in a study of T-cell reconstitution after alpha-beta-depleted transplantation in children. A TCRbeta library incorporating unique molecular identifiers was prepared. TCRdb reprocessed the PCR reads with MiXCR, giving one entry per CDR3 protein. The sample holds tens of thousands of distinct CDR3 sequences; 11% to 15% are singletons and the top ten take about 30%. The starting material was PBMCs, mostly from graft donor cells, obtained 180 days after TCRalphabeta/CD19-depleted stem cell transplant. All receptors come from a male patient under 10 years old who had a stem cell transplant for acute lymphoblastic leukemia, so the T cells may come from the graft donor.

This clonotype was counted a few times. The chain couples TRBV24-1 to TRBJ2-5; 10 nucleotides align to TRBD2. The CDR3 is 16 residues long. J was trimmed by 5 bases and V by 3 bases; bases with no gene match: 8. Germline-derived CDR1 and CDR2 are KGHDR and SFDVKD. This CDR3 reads CATSDPAAGGRETQYF. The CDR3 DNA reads TGTGCCACCAGTGATCCTGCAGCGGGGGGGAGGGAGACCCAGTACTTC.

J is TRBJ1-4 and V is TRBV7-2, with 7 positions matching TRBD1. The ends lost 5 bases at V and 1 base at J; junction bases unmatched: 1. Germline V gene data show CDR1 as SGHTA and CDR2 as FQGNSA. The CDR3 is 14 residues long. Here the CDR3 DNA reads TGTGCCAGCAGCAACAGGGGAACTAATGAAAAACTGTTTTTT. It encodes CASSNRGTNEKLFF.

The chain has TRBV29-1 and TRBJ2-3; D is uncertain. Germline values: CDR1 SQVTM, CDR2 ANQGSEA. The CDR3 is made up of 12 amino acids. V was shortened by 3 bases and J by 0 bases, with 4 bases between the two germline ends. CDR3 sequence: CSVEVSTDTQYF. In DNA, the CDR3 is TGCAGCGTTGAGGTCAGCACAGATACGCAGTATTTT.

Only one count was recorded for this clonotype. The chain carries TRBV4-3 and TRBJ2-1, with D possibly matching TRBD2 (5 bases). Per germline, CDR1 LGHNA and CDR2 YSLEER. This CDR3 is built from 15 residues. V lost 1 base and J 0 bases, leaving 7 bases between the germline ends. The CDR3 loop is CASSQGGYSYNEQFF. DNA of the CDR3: TGCGCCAGCAGCCAAGGAGGGTACTCCTACAATGAGCAGTTCTTC.

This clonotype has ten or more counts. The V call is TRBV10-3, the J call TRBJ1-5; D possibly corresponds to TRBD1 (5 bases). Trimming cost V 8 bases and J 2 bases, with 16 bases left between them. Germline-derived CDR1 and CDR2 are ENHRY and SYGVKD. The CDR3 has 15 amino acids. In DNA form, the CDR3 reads TGTGCCATCGCCGTCAGGTCACAGGGCAATCAGCCCCAGCATTTT. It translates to CAIAVRSQGNQPQHF.

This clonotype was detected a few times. CDR3 in amino acids: CATSDWRRREQYF. Written as DNA, the CDR3 is TGTGCCACCAGTGATTGGCGGCGCCGGGAGCAGTACTTC. The V and J genes are TRBV24-1 and TRBJ2-7; no clear D gene. The CDR3 consists of 13 residues. Germline V CDR1 and CDR2: KGHDR, SFDVKD. V lost 2 bases and J lost 7, with 11 bases in between.